This TCR beta chain appears in the sequencing data of a study of T cells in Graves' hyperthyroidism and ophthalmopathy. About the research overall: At the time of initial diagnosis and before any treatment, peripheral blood was collected. Study-wide points: Peripheral blood also featured most of the thyroid clonotypes expanded above 0.001.

This clonotype has at least ten counts. Its antigen is as yet unknown. The junction had 9 bases not matched to a gene; V was cut back by 1 base and J by 4 bases. This CDR3 is built from 17 residues. CDR1 and CDR2 from the germline V gene are SGHAT and FQNNGV. On the basis of clinical symptoms, serum thyroxine and TRAb, thyroid ultrasound and orbital computed tomography, diagnoses were made. RNA transcripts gave rise to amplified TCR beta CDR3 regions. The TCR CDR3 was amplified in a first-round RT-PCR using the HTBI primer set. TCRdb reprocessed the multiplex PCR reads with MiXCR, giving one entry per CDR3 protein. Among over 350,000 distinct CDR3 sequences, roughly an eighth were seen once, and the ten largest hold around 30%.

This receptor was taken from a man in his fifties with Graves' ophthalmopathy. Specimen: blood. The chain joins TRBV11-2 to TRBJ2-1; 8 bases are a match to TRBD2. CDR3 sequence (DNA): TGTGCCAGCAGCTTAGCCTTACTAGCGGAGCAGTACAATGAGCAGTTCTTC. Its translation: CASSLALLAEQYNEQFF. The variable domain in full, completed from reference TRBV11-2 and TRBJ2-1, reads EAGVAQSPRYKIIEKRQSVAFWCNPISGHATLYWYQQILGQGPKLLIQFQNNGVVDDSQLPKDRFSAERLKGVDSTLKIQPAKLEDSAVYLCASSLALLAEQYNEQFFGPGTRLTVL.